The rows below give T cell receptor beta chains drawn from one sample of a study of blood T cell repertoires in COVID-19. The assay was immunoSEQ multiplex PCR, and TCRdb's table has in-frame clones only and misses some. The data hold approximately 77,000 clones, with 75% to 85% observed a single time. Sequenced input: peripheral blood. Every receptor here comes from a woman in her seventies with acute or convalescent COVID-19. Each CDR3 is given with its conserved first and last residue. A D gene is named only where the DNA matches it firmly. Only some rows state a clone size, as once, few, many or a class for expanded clones.

v_call	d_call	clone_size	j_call	cdr3_nt	cdr3_aa
TRBV11-3	TRBD1	.	TRBJ1-1	TGTGCCAGCAGCTCCCGGGACAGGGGTTGGATCATGAACACTGAAGCTTTCTTT	CASSSRDRGWIMNTEAFF
TRBV21-1	.	.	TRBJ1-6	TGTGCCAGCAGCAGCCGGGCGGGAAATAATTCACCCCTCCACTTT	CASSSRAGNNSPLHF
TRBV3-1/TRBV3-2	TRBD1	.	TRBJ1-6	TGTGCCAGCAGCCCCCGGACAGGGTATTTAAGTTCACCCCTCCACTTT	CASSPRTGYLSSPLHF
TRBV27	.	.	TRBJ1-6	TGTGCCAGCAGTTTAGAAGGAGGGGTAGGTTCACCCCTCCACTTT	CASSLEGGVGSPLHF
TRBV27	TRBD2	.	TRBJ2-2	TGTGCCAGCATTTCACATGGCGGGGGTGGAAGGACCGGAGCCCCCGGGGAGCTGTTTTTT	CASISHGGGGRTGAPGELFF
TRBV9	TRBD1	few	TRBJ2-7	TGTGCCAGCAGCCGGTTGGGACAGGGGGTCGACGAGCAGTACTTC	CASSRLGQGVDEQYF
TRBV19	TRBD1	.	TRBJ1-1	TGTGCCAGTAGTCTTACAGGGGGCAAGACTGAAGCTTTCTTT	CASSLTGGKTEAFF
TRBV18	.	.	TRBJ2-1	TGTGCCAGCTCGCCGAGGGGGGGATCCTACAATGAGCAGTTCTTC	CASSPRGGSYNEQFF
TRBV12-3/TRBV12-4	.	.	TRBJ1-5	TGTGCCAGCAGTTTGGCAGGGAATCAGCCCCAGCATTTT	CASSLAGNQPQHF
TRBV6-6	TRBD1	.	TRBJ1-4	TGTGCCAGCAGGCTTGACAGGGCGGGGAATGAAAAACTGTTTTTT	CASRLDRAGNEKLFF
TRBV6-5	.	.	TRBJ1-6	TGTGCCAGCAGCTACAAGGGACTTGGGGGTAATTCACCCCTCCACTTT	CASSYKGLGGNSPLHF
TRBV16	.	.	TRBJ1-2	TGTGCCAGCAGCCAATCTACTAACTATGGCTACACCTTC	CASSQSTNYGYTF
TRBV7-8	.	.	TRBJ2-7	TGTGCCAGCAGCTTAGTAGGGCGACCGGGGAGCTCCTACGAGCAGTACTTC	CASSLVGRPGSSYEQYF
TRBV4-1	TRBD1	.	TRBJ2-7	TGCGCCAGCAGCCAACCGGGACAGGCCTACGAGCAGTACTTC	CASSQPGQAYEQYF
TRBV19	TRBD1	.	TRBJ1-5	TGTGCCAGTAGTATAGTGGGGCAGGGGGTGGGTCAGCCCCAGCATTTT	CASSIVGQGVGQPQHF
TRBV10-2	.	.	TRBJ1-1	TGCGCCAGCAGTGCTGACTGGAACACTGAAGCTTTCTTT	CASSADWNTEAFF
TRBV7-3	.	.	TRBJ1-5	TGTGCCAGCAGCTTAAAAGGGCAGGGAGGACAGCCCCAGCATTTT	CASSLKGQGGQPQHF
TRBV7-3	.	.	TRBJ2-2	TGTGCCAGCAGCCTAGCCGGGGAGCTGTTTTTT	CASSLAGELFF
TRBV15	TRBD1	.	TRBJ2-1	TGTGCCACCAGGGCGGACAGGGTCTACAATGAGCAGTTCTTC	CATRADRVYNEQFF
TRBV9	.	.	TRBJ1-1	TGTGCCAGCAGCGTAGAGGGCAGGGGGAACACTGAAGCTTTCTTT	CASSVEGRGNTEAFF
TRBV5-1	.	.	TRBJ1-4	TGCGCCAGCAGCTTGCCCGGGGGAGGAGAAAAACTGTTTTTT	CASSLPGGGEKLFF
TRBV4-3	TRBD2	.	TRBJ2-1	TGCGCCAGCAGCCAAGAACCGGGACTAGCGTATAACAATGAGCAGTTCTTC	CASSQEPGLAYNNEQFF
TRBV5-4	TRBD2	.	TRBJ2-5	TGTGCCAGCAGCAGCGCTAGCGGGGGGTCGGAGACCCAGTACTTC	CASSSASGGSETQYF
TRBV5-1	.	.	TRBJ1-2	TGCGCCAGCAGCCGTTCGGACAGTAACTATGGCTACACCTTC	CASSRSDSNYGYTF